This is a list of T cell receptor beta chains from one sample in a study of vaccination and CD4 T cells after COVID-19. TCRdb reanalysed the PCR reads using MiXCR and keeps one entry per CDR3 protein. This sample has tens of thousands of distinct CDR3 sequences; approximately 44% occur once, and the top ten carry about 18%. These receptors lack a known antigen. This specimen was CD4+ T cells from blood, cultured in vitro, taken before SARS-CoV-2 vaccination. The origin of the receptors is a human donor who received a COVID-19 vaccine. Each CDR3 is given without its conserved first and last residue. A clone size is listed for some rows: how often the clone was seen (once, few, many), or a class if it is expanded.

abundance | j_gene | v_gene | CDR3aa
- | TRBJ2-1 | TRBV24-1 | ATSDAVVYNEQF
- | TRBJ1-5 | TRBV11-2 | ASSLYGREWNQPQH
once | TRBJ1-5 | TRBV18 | ASSPQGVQQPQH
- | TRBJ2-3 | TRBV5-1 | ASSARTSGGGNVDTQY
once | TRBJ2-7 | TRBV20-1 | SAHTGTSGGAREQY
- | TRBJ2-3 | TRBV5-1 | ASSPEPSGGADTQY
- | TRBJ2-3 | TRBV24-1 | ATSDLVAGGFGNTDTQY
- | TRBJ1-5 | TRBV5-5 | ASSGGREQPQH
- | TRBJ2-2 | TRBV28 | ASSPRRRATNTGELF
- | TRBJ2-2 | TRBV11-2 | ASSASDRGWQRANTGELF
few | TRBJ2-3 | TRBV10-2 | ASSESRADTQY
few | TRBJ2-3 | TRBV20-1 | SARGSGRDTQY
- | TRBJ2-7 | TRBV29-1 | SVEDWRGDTYEQY
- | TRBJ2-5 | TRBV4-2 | ASSQGGQVTKETQY
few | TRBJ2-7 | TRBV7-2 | ASSLAASYEQY
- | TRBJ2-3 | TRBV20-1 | SAGSTDTQY
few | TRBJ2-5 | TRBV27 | ASSLSWKETQY
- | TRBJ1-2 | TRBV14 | ASSLRTARLANYGYT
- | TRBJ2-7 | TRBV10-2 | ASSEEGVVYEQY
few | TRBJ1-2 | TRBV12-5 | ASHGATPPYGYT
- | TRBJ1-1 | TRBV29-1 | SVVIQGQGEAF
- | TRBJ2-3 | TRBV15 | ATSRAGTSGGTDTQY
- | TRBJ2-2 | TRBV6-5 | ASSSNRGTGELF
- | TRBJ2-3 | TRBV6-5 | ASSYSNARGASDTQY
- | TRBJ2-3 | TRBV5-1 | ASSLTRLAGGPDTQY
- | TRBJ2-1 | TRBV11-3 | ASSFGVFNEQF
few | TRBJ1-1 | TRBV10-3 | AISETRKTGMNTEAF
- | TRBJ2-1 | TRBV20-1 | SAGGGLNEQF
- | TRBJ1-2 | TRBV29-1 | SVDGRGDNYGYT
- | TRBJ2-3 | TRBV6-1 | ASTPGGSWDTQY
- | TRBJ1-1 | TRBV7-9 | ASSVGTARGTEAF
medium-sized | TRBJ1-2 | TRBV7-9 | ASSFPGLRAGYT
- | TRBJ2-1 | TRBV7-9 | ASSFKVGVPYNEQF
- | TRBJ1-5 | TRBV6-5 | ASSYRGGNSNQPQH
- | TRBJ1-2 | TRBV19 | ASSIEGGKSANYGYT
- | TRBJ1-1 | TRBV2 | ASYRDMNTEAF
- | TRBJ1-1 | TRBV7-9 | ASSLGQGSNTEAF
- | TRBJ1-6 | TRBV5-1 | ASSRADRDSPLH
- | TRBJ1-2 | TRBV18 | ASSPYAIPQRTGNSGYT
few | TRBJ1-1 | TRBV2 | ASSPTGFTEAF
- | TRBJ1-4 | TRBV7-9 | ASRIRVGGKLF
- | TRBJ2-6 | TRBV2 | ASSSGLAGGFSGASVLT
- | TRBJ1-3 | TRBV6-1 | ASSEARVSSGNTIY
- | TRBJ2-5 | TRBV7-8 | ASSSGTSGGGVQETQY
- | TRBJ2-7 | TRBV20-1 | SAFDRGREQY
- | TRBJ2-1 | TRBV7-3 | ASSFGTSVGEQF
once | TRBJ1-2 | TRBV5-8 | ASSKGQGYGYT
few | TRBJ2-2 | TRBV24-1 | ATSGGPNTGELF
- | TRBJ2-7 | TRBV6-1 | ASSQRDIGRSYEQY
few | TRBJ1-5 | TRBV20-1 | SARDSGQGGGPQH
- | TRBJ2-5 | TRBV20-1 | SASRAGETQY
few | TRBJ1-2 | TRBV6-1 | ASRERPRGFGLEGYT
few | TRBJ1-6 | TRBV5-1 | ASSLDTGSYNSPLH
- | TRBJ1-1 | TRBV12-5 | ASGLDTEAF
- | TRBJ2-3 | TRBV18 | ASSPQQGGTDTQY
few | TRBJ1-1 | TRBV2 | ASSPDRIMNTEAF
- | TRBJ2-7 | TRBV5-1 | ASSLGVAGTYEQY
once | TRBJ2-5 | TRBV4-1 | ASSLPFSGARQWTQY